A single sample is the source of the 21 T cell receptor beta chains below, sequenced in a study of beta chain features in type 1 diabetes. Expressed TCRB transcripts were sequenced because the isolated RNA had all been reverse transcribed beforehand. Sequencing was performed with immunoSEQ multiplex PCR; in TCRdb, only in-frame clones are kept and a portion is missing. Of about 740,000 clones in the sample, 13% were seen once. Study-level points and caveats: Shorter TCRB CDR3s, moderately but significantly so, marked every one of the four CD4+ subsets in Type 1 diabetes patients.

Their recognized antigens are unknown. Sequencing was carried out using naive CD4+ T cells from blood. Receptor source: a young man with type 1 diabetes.

This clone was detected a few times. The chain joins TRBV6-5 to TRBJ1-2, with D perhaps TRBD1 (6 bases). Germline assignment: CDR1 MNHEY and CDR2 SVGAGI. The CDR3 sequence is 15 residues long. V lost 4 bases and J 5 bases, leaving 17 bases between the germline ends. CDR3 nucleotides: TGTGCCAGCAGTTCTTTGGTGGGGACACCATATGGCTACACCTTC. Residues: CASSSLVGTPYGYTF.

The rearrangement joins TRBV5-8 to TRBJ2-5; D may match TRBD1 or TRBD2 (5 bases each). Germline CDR1 and CDR2: SGHTS and YDEGEE. V was cut by 5 bases and J by 1 base, with 12 bases left in between. The CDR3 consists of 14 residues. CDR3 loop: CASSLGTGQETQYF. CDR3 DNA sequence: TGTGCCAGCAGTTTAGGGACGGGCCAAGAGACCCAGTACTTC. Full variable domain (remainder filled in from reference TRBV5-8 and TRBJ2-5): EAGVTQSPTHLIKTRGQQATLRCSPISGHTSVYWYQQALGLGLQFLLWYDEGEERNRGNFPPRFSGRQFPNYSSELNVNALELEDSALYLCASSLGTGQETQYFGPGTRLLVL.

This clone has just a few counts. This chain links TRBV6-5 with TRBJ1-1; D not certain. The V end was cut by 2 bases, the J end by 11 bases, with 15 bases between. The CDR3 extends over 13 amino acids. CDR1 MNHEY and CDR2 SVGAGI come from the germline V gene. As DNA, the CDR3 is TGTGCCAGCAGTTACGATCTACAGCGGAAGGCTTTCTTT. This encodes CASSYDLQRKAFF.

V is TRBV7-2 and J is TRBJ2-1; 10 bases are a match to TRBD2. V was pared by 4 bases and J by 14 bases, with 11 bases of the junction left unmatched. The CDR3 spans 14 residues. Germline V gives CDR1 SGHTA, CDR2 FQGNSA. For the CDR3, the DNA is TGTGCCAGCAGCTCAAAGCGGGGGGGCCTTATTAAGTTCTTC. Its translation: CASSSKRGGLIKFF.

Note on this clone: At one end the junction does not follow the germline gene, possibly because of a read error. This rearrangement joins TRBV9 to TRBJ1-2; 10 bases match TRBD1. CDR1 SGDLS and CDR2 YYNGEE come from the germline V gene. The CDR3 loop spans 14 amino acids. The CDR3 is CASNVAGQGGSYTF. The CDR3 DNA is TGTGCCAGCAACGTAGCAGGACAGGGGGGAAGCTACACCTTC.

This clone was found a few times. The chain links TRBV18 to TRBJ2-5, with D uncertain. Germline V gives CDR1 KGHSH, CDR2 LQKENI. The V and J ends lost 6 bases and 1 base respectively, with 9 bases between them. This CDR3 is 13 amino acids long. CDR3 sequence: CASSQQVQETQYF. CDR3 bases: TGTGCCAGCTCGCAGCAGGTCCAAGAGACCCAGTACTTC.

V gene TRBV5-1 combines with J gene TRBJ2-1, with TRBD2 matching over 11 bases. Unmatched junction bases numbered 5, after V lost 6 bases and J lost 0 bases. Germline loops: CDR1 SGHRS, CDR2 YFSETQ. The CDR3 covers 16 residues. CDR3 sequence (DNA): TGCGCCAGCACGACTAGCGGGGTCCCCTCCTACAATGAGCAGTTCTTC. Translation: CASTTSGVPSYNEQFF. The full variable domain, its missing parts supplied by reference TRBV5-1 and TRBJ2-1, is KAGVTQTPRYLIKTRGQQVTLSCSPISGHRSVSWYQQTPGQGLQFLFEYFSETQRNKGNFPGRFSGRQFSNSRSEMNVSTLELGDSALYLCASTTSGVPSYNEQFFGPGTRLTVL.

The V call is TRBV7-9, the J call TRBJ2-2; 8 bases are a match to TRBD1. From germline, CDR1 is SEHNR and CDR2 FQNEAQ (reference sequence). This CDR3 region has 16 residues. V lost 5 bases to trimming and J lost 5 bases; unmatched junction nucleotides: 10. CDR3 region: CASSPRTGRETGELFF. CDR3 DNA sequence: TGTGCCAGCAGCCCGAGGACAGGGCGAGAGACCGGGGAGCTGTTTTTT. Supplemented by reference TRBV7-9 and TRBJ2-2, the full variable domain reads DTGVSQNPRHKITKRGQNVTFRCDPISEHNRLYWYRQTLGQGPEFLTYFQNEAQLEKSRLLSDRFSAERPKGSFSTLEIQRTEQGDSAMYLCASSPRTGRETGELFFGEGSRLTVL.

This clone was counted a few times. The J gene is TRBJ1-5, the V gene TRBV7-8, with a tentative D call TRBD1 (5 bases). Trimming shortened V by 5 bases and J by 1 base, and 12 bases separated the two germline ends. This CDR3 has 15 residues. CDR1 SGHVS and CDR2 FQNEAQ come from the germline V gene. Written as DNA, the CDR3 is TGTGCCAGCAGCCCAGTGGGGCGCAGCAATCAGCCCCAGCATTTT. Translation gives CASSPVGRSNQPQHF.

At least ten counts were recorded for this clone. V usage is TRBV30 and J usage is TRBJ2-5; D could derive from TRBD1 or TRBD2 (5 bases each). Trimming removed 4 bases from V and 4 bases from J, with 13 bases in between. Germline loops: CDR1 GTSNPN, CDR2 SVGIG (reference sequence). This CDR3 comprises 13 residues. For the CDR3, the DNA is TGTGCCTGGACGGGACCCCTGGGAGAGACCCAGTACTTC. Amino acids: CAWTGPLGETQYF.

This clone turned up a few times. The rearrangement joins TRBV19 to TRBJ2-2, with D uncertain. This CDR3 has 11 amino acids. Per the germline V gene, CDR1 is LNHDA and CDR2 is SQIVND (reference sequence). V shed 3 bases and J shed 5 bases, with 1 base lying between them. CDR3 nucleotide sequence: TGTGCCAGTAGTATGACCGGGGAGCTGTTTTTT. Its protein product is CASSMTGELFF.

This clone came up once. The V and J genes are TRBV4-2 and TRBJ1-2, with D possibly being TRBD1 (5 bases). The CDR3 has 12 residues. V lost 7 bases to trimming and J lost 2 bases, with 8 bases between them. CDR1 LGHNA and CDR2 YNFKEQ come from the germline V gene. The CDR3: CASTGGNYGYTF. Here the CDR3 DNA reads TGTGCCAGCACGGGGGGGAACTATGGCTACACCTTC.

The sample holds a few counts of this clone. The CDR3 region has the DNA TGTGCCTGGAGTCGTGGGGGAGCGGGCTATGGCTACACCTTC. Residues: CAWSRGGAGYGYTF. The chain is built from TRBV30 and TRBJ1-2; possibly TRBD1 for D (5 bases). Between the trimmed V and J ends, which lost 2 bases and 4 bases, there was a span of 14 bases. Germline V gene data show CDR1 as GTSNPN and CDR2 as SVGIG (reference sequence). The CDR3 is 14 amino acids. The full variable domain, in which reference TRBV30 and TRBJ1-2 provide the parts outside the CDR3, is SQTIHQWPATLVQPVGSPLSLECTVEGTSNPNLYWYRQAAGRGLQLLFYSVGIGQISSEVPQNLSASRPQDRQFILSSKKLLLSDSGFYLCAWSRGGAGYGYTFGSGTRLTVV.

This clone was counted a few times. The CDR3 nucleotides read TGTGCCAGCACTCGCAGGGCTGTGACGTGGAGTGGGGAGCAGTACTTC. Protein: CASTRRAVTWSGEQYF. The chain has TRBV27 and TRBJ2-7, with D possibly being TRBD1 (5 bases). Trimming took 7 bases from V and 7 from J, leaving 26 bases between them. The CDR3 runs to 16 residues. Germline CDR1 is MNHEY and CDR2 is SMNVEV (reference sequence).

This rearrangement joins TRBV6-5 to TRBJ2-2; weak D call: TRBD1 (6 bases). The germline V gene encodes CDR1 MNHEY and CDR2 SVGAGI. V lost 7 bases, J lost 4 bases, and 16 bases lay in between. This CDR3 has 15 residues. This CDR3 reads CASKPGHRSTGELFF. In DNA, the CDR3 is TGTGCCAGCAAACCGGGACATCGATCCACCGGGGAGCTGTTTTTT.

The gene calls are TRBV6-1 and TRBJ1-1, with unresolved D. Looked up from germline, CDR1 is MNHNS and CDR2 is SASEGT. The length of the CDR3 is 17 residues. V lost 3 bases, J lost 3 bases, and 20 bases lay in between. The CDR3 DNA reads TGTGCCAGCAGTGACCGGGCCAAGGTTCGACGGGACACTGAAGCTTTCTTT. This translates into CASSDRAKVRRDTEAFF.

As DNA, the CDR3 is TGTGCCAGCGTGGGGACAGTCAATTCACCCCTCCACTTT. Residues: CASVGTVNSPLHF. The chain is built from TRBV2 and TRBJ1-6; 7 nucleotides agree with TRBD1. After removal of 8 bases from V and 7 bases from J, the junction contained 5 bases not matched to a gene. This CDR3 comprises 13 residues. CDR1 SNHLY and CDR2 FYNNEI come from the germline V gene. Full variable domain (remainder filled in from reference TRBV2 and TRBJ1-6): EPEVTQTPSHQVTQMGQEVILRCVPISNHLYFYWYRQILGQKVEFLVSFYNNEISEKSEIFDDQFSVERPDGSNFTLKIRSTKLEDSAMYFCASVGTVNSPLHFGNGTRLTVT.

This clone occurred a few times. V usage is TRBV5-6 and J usage is TRBJ1-1; D gene ambiguous. V was shortened by 7 bases and J by 4 bases, with 11 bases between the two germline ends. CDR1 and CDR2 from the germline V gene are SGHDT and YYEEEE. The CDR3 covers 12 residues. The CDR3 DNA reads as TGTGCCAGCGATCGGGGAAGCACTGAAGCTTTCTTT. Translated: CASDRGSTEAFF.

The rearrangement links TRBV6-5 to TRBJ1-1, with D hard to call. CDR1 and CDR2 from the germline V gene are MNHEY and SVGAGI. Deletions cut 10 bases from V and 1 base from J, with 16 bases between. CDR3 size: 14 residues. The CDR3 is CATLRVGQNTEAFF. The CDR3 nucleotides read TGTGCCACCCTAAGGGTAGGGCAGAACACTGAAGCTTTCTTT.

This clone came up a few times. The V call is TRBV11-3, the J call TRBJ1-1; D gene uncertain. The germline gives CDR1 SGHNT, CDR2 YENEEA. V was pared by 5 bases and J by 0 bases, with 4 bases between. The CDR3 has 12 amino acids. CDR3 sequence (DNA): TGTGCCAGCAGCGGGATGAACACTGAAGCTTTCTTT. This gives the protein CASSGMNTEAFF.

This clone was counted between two and nine times. The chain links TRBV10-3 to TRBJ2-2; TRBD2 matches 7 bases. CDR1 is ENHRY and CDR2 is SYGVKD in the germline V gene. This CDR3 is 15 amino acids long. The junction had 2 bases not matched to a gene; V was cut back by 0 bases and J by 4 bases. The CDR3 nucleotides are TGTGCCATCAGTGAGTCGACGGGGGGCACCGGGGAGCTGTTTTTT. This sequence encodes CAISESTGGTGELFF.